This TCR beta chain was observed in a study of control samples from healthy donors and cancer patients. Per germline, CDR1 LGHDT and CDR2 YNNKEL (reference sequence). Trimming cost V 1 base and J 3 bases, with 7 bases left between them. The CDR3 length is 14 residues. TCRdb's copy holds only in-frame clones and misses some; the assay was immunoSEQ multiplex PCR. The data show about 140,000 clones, just over 85% seen once. This clone was observed once. The receptor's source is a young man in good health. This chain uses TRBV3-1 (or the pseudogene TRBV3-2) with TRBJ2-1, with D possibly called TRBD1 or TRBD2 (5 bases each). Sequences were obtained from blood. The CDR3 DNA is TGTGCCAGCAGCCAAGGGGGGAGCTACAATGAGCAGTTCTTC. It yields the protein CASSQGGSYNEQFF.